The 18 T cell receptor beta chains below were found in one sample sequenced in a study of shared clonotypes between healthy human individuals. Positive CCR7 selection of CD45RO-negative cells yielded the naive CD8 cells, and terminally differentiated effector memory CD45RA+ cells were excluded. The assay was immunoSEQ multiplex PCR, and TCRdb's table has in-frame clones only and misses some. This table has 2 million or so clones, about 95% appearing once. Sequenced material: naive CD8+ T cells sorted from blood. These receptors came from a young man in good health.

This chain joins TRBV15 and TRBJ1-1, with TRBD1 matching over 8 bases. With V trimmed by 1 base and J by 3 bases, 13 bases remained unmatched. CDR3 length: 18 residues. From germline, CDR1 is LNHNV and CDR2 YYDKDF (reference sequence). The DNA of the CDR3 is TGTGCCACCAGCAGAGGGCTCGGACAGGGCCGGAAGGACACTGAAGCTTTCTTT. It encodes CATSRGLGQGRKDTEAFF.

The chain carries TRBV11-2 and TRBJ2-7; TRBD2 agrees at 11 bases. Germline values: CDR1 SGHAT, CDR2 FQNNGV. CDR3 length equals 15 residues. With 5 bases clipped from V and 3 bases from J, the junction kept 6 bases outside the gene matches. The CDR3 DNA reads TGTGCCAGCAGCATAGCCGGGACTAGCGGCTACGAGCAGTACTTC. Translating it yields CASSIAGTSGYEQYF.

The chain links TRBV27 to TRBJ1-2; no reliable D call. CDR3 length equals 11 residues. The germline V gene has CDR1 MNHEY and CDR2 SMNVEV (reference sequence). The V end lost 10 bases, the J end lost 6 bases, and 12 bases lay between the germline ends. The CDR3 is CAIVTADGYTF. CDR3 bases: TGTGCCATCGTGACCGCTGATGGCTACACCTTC.

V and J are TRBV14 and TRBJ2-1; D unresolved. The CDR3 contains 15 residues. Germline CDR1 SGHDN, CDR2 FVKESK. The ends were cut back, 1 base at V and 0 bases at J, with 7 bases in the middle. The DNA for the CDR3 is TGTGCCAGCAGCCAAGGGATTAGCTCCTACAATGAGCAGTTCTTC. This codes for CASSQGISSYNEQFF. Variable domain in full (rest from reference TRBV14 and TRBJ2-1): EAGVTQFPSHSVIEKGQTVTLRCDPISGHDNLYWYRRVMGKEIKFLLHFVKESKQDESGMPNNRFLAERTGGTYSTLKVQPAELEDSGVYFCASSQGISSYNEQFFGPGTRLTVL.

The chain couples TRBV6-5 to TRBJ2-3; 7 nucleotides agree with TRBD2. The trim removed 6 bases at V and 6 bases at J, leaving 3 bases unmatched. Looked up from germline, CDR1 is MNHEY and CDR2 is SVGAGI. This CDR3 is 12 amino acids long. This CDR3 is CASSPGGDTQYF. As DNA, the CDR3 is TGTGCCAGCAGCCCCGGGGGGGATACGCAGTATTTT.

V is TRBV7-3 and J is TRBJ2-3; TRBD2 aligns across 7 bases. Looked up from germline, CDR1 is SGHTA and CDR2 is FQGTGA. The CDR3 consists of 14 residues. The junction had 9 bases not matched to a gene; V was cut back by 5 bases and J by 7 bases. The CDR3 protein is CASSPLAEPHTQYF. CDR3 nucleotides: TGTGCCAGCAGCCCCCTAGCGGAACCACATACGCAGTATTTT.

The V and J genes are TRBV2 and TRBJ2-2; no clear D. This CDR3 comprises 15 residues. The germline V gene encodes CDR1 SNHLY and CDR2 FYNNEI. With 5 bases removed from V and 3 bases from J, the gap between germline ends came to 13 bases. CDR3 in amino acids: CASSKGLAYTGELFF. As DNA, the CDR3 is TGTGCCAGCAGTAAGGGCCTGGCCTACACCGGGGAGCTGTTTTTT.

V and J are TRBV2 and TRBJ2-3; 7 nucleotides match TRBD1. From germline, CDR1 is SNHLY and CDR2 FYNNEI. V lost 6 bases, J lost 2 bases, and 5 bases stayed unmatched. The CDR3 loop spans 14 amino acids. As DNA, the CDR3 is TGTGCCAGCAGGCGACAGGGCCACACAGATACGCAGTATTTT. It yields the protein CASRRQGHTDTQYF. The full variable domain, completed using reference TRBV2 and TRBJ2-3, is EPEVTQTPSHQVTQMGQEVILRCVPISNHLYFYWYRQILGQKVEFLVSFYNNEISEKSEIFDDQFSVERPDGSNFTLKIRSTKLEDSAMYFCASRRQGHTDTQYFGPGTRLTVL.

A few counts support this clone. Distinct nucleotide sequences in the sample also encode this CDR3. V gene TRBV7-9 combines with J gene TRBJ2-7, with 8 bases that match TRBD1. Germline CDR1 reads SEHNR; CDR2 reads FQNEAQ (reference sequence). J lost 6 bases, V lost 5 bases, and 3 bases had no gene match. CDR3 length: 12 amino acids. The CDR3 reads CASSLGTGEQYF. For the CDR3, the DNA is TGTGCCAGCAGCCTCGGGACAGGCGAGCAGTACTTC.

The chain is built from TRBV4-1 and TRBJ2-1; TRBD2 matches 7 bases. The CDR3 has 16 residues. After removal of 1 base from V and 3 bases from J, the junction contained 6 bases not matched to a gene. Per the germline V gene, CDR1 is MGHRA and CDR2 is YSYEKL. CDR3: CASSQVAAGLYNEQFF. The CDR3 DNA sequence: TGCGCCAGCAGCCAAGTAGCAGCGGGACTCTACAATGAGCAGTTCTTC.

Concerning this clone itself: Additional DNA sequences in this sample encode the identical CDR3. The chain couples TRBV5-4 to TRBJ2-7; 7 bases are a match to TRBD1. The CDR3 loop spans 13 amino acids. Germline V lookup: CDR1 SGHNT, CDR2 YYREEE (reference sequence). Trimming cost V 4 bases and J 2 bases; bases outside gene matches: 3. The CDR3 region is CASSPGTAYEQYF. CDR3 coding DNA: TGTGCCAGCAGCCCAGGGACAGCCTACGAGCAGTACTTC.

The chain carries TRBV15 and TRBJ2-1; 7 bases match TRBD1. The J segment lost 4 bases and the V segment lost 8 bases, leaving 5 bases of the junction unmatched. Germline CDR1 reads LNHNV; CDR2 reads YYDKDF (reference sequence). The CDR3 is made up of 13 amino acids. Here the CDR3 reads CATQKTGYNEQFF. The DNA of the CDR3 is TGTGCCACCCAGAAGACAGGGTACAATGAGCAGTTCTTC.

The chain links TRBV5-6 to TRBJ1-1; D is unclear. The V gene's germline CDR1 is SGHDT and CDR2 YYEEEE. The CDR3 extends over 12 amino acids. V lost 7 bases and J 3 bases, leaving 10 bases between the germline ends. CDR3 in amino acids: CASGWSDTEAFF. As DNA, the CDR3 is TGTGCCAGCGGGTGGTCGGACACTGAAGCTTTCTTT.

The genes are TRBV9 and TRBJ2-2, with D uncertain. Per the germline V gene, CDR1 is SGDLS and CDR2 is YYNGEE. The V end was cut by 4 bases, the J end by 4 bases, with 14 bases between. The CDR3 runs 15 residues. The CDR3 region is CASSSPFRATGELFF. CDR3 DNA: TGTGCCAGCAGCTCGCCTTTCCGGGCCACCGGGGAGCTGTTTTTT.

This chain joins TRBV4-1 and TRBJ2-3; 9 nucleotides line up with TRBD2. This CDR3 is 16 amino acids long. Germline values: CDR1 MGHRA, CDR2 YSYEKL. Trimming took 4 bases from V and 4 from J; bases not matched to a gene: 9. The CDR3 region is CASSPWGAGGPDTQYF. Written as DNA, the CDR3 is TGCGCCAGCAGCCCTTGGGGAGCGGGGGGCCCAGATACGCAGTATTTT.

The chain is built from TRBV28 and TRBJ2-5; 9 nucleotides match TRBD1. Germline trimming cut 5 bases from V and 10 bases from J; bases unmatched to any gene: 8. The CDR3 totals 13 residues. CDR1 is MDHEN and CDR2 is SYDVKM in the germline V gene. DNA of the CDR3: TGTGCCAGCAGTCCCAATTGGACAGGGGACCAGTACTTC. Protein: CASSPNWTGDQYF.

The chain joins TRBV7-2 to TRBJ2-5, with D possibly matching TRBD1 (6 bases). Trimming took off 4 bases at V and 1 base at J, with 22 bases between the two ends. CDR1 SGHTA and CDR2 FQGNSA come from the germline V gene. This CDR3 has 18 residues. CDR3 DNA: TGTGCCAGCAGCTGGGGACACTGGGTACAAAGCCCCCAAGAGACCCAGTACTTC. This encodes CASSWGHWVQSPQETQYF.

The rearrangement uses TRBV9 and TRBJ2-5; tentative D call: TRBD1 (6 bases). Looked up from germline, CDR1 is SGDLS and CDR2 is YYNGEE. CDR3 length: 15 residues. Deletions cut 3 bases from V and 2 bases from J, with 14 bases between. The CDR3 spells CASSEQGLRQETQYF. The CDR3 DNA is TGTGCCAGCAGCGAACAGGGTCTTCGACAAGAGACCCAGTACTTC.